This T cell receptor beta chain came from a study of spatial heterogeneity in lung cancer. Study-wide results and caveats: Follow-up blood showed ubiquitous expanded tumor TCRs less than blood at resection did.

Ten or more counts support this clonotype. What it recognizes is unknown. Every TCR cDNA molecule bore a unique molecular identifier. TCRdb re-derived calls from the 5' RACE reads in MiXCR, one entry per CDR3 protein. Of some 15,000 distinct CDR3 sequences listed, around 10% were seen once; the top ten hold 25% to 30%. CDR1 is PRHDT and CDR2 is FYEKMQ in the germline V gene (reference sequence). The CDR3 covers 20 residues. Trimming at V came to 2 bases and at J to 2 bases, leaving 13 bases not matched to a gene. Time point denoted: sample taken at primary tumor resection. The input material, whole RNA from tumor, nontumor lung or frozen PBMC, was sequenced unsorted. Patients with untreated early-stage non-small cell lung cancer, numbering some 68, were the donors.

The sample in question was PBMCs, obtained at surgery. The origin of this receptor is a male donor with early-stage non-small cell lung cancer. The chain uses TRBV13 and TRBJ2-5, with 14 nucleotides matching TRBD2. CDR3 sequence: CASSLRRDGTSGSYQETQYF. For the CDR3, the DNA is TGTGCCAGCAGCTTAAGGCGAGACGGGACTAGCGGGAGTTATCAAGAGACCCAGTACTTC.